This TCR beta chain was identified during a study of cytomegalovirus exposure and HLA in healthy donors. Study outcomes and limitations: Analyzed later, most CMV-associated TCR beta chains appeared HLA-restricted. In a later analysis, TCR beta V- and J-gene trimming was associated with a missense DCLRE1C variant.

Worth noting for this clone: As yet, its antigen is unknown.

The PCR used 60 Vbeta and 13 Jbeta primers. Authors' processing steps: Among the unique TCR beta chains that a later analysis counted, about 81 million in all, 10 million to 13 million were shared. Sequenced by immunoSEQ multiplex PCR; TCRdb stores in-frame clones only, minus some. D and trimming come from the DNA, and the V and J calls and clone size come from that table. The data hold approximately 130,000 clones, with 75% to 90% observed a single time. This clonotype was obtained from a middle-aged woman in good health and CMV-seronegative. The sample taken for sequencing was PBMCs.

The CDR3 sequence is CASSRTSALNTQYF. The CDR3 DNA reads as TGTGCCAGCAGCCGGACTTCTGCGTTGAATACGCAGTATTTT. The V call is TRBV6-6, the J call TRBJ2-3; D is perhaps TRBD2 (5 bases). Trimming removed 6 bases from V and 7 bases from J, with 17 bases in between. CDR1 and CDR2 from the germline V gene are MNHNY and SVGAGI (reference sequence). The CDR3 spans 14 residues.